This T cell receptor beta chain was sequenced for a study of radiotherapy plus CTLA-4 blockade in lung cancer. Turning to the study itself: For 18% of patients, objective responses occurred, and about 30% had disease control. Regarding the study as a whole: After radiotherapy and ipilimumab, tumor-derived clones expanded in peripheral blood. Alongside interferon-beta, early blood T cell clone dynamics were reportedly the best predictor of response.

Profiled with immunoSEQ multiplex PCR; TCRdb holds only in-frame clones, not every one. This table has 51,000 or so clones, more than 70% appearing once. The CDR3 consists of 17 residues. Germline CDR1 and CDR2: MGHDK and SYGVNS. After removal of 7 bases from V and 10 bases from J, the junction contained 21 bases not matched to a gene. Enrolled patients, whose metastatic non-small-cell lung cancer was chemo-refractory, received focal radiation plus CTLA-4 blockade with ipilimumab. Points on this clone: Its antigen is currently unknown.

The chain links TRBV25-1 to TRBJ1-1; 10 bases are shared with TRBD1. The clonotype was recovered from a human donor with non-small cell lung cancer whose response to radiotherapy plus ipilimumab could not be evaluated. Sequenced material: peripheral blood, taken from a patient treated with radiotherapy plus ipilimumab. CDR3 sequence (DNA): TGTGCCAGCACCTTACCCCGGGACAGGGGAGGTGGAGGAAGAGCTTTCTTT. Protein sequence: CASTLPRDRGGGGRAFF.